This TCR beta chain was recorded in a study of OX40 agonist ivuxolimab in advanced cancers. Notes on the research overall: Ivuxolimab was an agonistic, fully human IgG2 monoclonal antibody directed against OX40 (CD134), a costimulatory receptor. Intravenous ivuxolimab was administered to patients every 2 weeks at six dose levels: 0.01, 0.1, 0.3, 1.5, 3 and 10 mg/kg. Among the approximately 50 dose-escalation patients, around 20 had hepatocellular carcinoma, roughly 15 melanoma, 9 renal cell carcinoma and 9 head and neck cancer. A male proportion of approximately 83% and a mean age of 60 years, ranging from 23 to 79, were recorded for the dose-escalation cohort. Prior anti-PD-1, anti-PD-L1 or anti-CTLA-4 therapy was permitted, and 40% of dose-escalation patients had received checkpoint inhibitors. Three dose-escalation patients achieved partial responses, one with hepatocellular carcinoma and two with cutaneous melanoma. Peripheral TCRbeta sequencing was intended to test whether TCR sequence diversity was altered and clonal T-cell expansion was caused by ivuxolimab. The paper covers the monotherapy dose-escalation part of the phase I ivuxolimab trial, which included N of about 50 patients. General study outcomes and caveats: On average, CD8+ T cells showed more expanded clones than CD4+ T cells after ivuxolimab. At doses from 0.1 to 3.0 mg/kg, clonal expansion was seen in both CD4+ and CD8+ blood T cells between baseline and week 6. In partial responders in the 0.1-3.0 mg/kg groups, normalized peripheral clonal expansion was found to be among the lowest, especially among CD8+ T cells. Low levels of normalized T-cell clonal expansion were also seen in some patients who did not respond. The antigen specificity of the clonally expanded peripheral T cells was not determined.

Patients with a history of autoimmune disease or receiving systemic immunosuppression were excluded from the trial. In every dose cohort, peripheral blood was drawn for TCR sequencing at baseline, cycle 4 day 1, and cycle 7 day 1. Samples were obtained from an open-label, multicenter, first-in-human phase I dose-escalation trial of ivuxolimab. The trial enrolled adults with locally advanced or metastatic head and neck squamous cell, hepatocellular, melanoma or renal cell carcinoma. Before TCR sequencing, CD4+ and CD8+ T cells were separately sorted from peripheral blood. Germline trimming amounts to 4 bases on V and 7 bases on J, with 12 as the count of junction bases outside the gene matches. Including cysteine and phenylalanine, the CDR3 has 16 amino acids. Here the CDR3 DNA is all that survives: 48 bases in frame from base 1. CDR1 and CDR2, looked up from the germline V gene, are MNHEY and SVGAGI.

A word on this clone: Its antigen is still unknown. It has no much larger one-base neighbor in the sample; base qualities were not kept.

For sequencing of the TCRbeta CDR3 region, genomic DNA was extracted from the sorted cells. TCRbeta CDR3 regions were sequenced using the immunoSEQ Assay. This is the immuneACCESS table as TCRdb keeps it, with only in-frame sequences that have V and J called. A part of the clones is gone; compared with another copy, unresolved V genes explain less than half, and the rest is unexplained. A total of fewer than 70,000 clones appear in this sample, approximately 89% of them only once. The top ten clonotypes cover 0.35% to 0.55% of the sample. The sample here was CD4+ or CD8+ T cells sorted from blood, taken in a trial of the OX40 agonist ivuxolimab. This TCR came from an adult with an advanced solid tumor such as melanoma, head and neck, liver or kidney cancer. The chain uses TRBV6-5 and TRBJ1-4, and 7 junctional nucleotides match TRBD1. The CDR3 is CASSSHPGGQTEKLFF. The bases read TGTGCCAGCAGTTCCCACCCCGGGGGACAGACTGAAAAACTGTTTTTT.